A few counts support the clone carrying this T cell receptor (beta chain). Its antigen remains unknown. TCRbeta libraries were built with three rounds of nested PCR, modified from ARM-PCR. Each CDR3 protein gets one entry after TCRdb re-called the multiplex PCR reads with MiXCR. The table shows 200,000 to 250,000 distinct CDR3 sequences, with 60% to 75% occurring only once. The CDR3 is made up of 14 amino acids. Germline lookup yields CDR1 SGHDT and CDR2 YYEEEE. Trimming left V 0 bases short and J 4 bases short, with 9 bases between. The template was RNA from unsorted bulk tissue. This sample stems from a study of tumor and adjacent non-tumor tissue in lung cancer. About the research overall: Patients comprised roughly 12 adenocarcinoma, a couple of squamous cell carcinoma and 1 small cell lung cancer. Patients were aged roughly 30 to 76, 10 men and roughly five women, stage I to III.

Regarding the study as a whole: In normal lung, the top 100 clones were significantly more dominant than in tumor.

Sequences were obtained from lung tumor tissue. This receptor was taken from a man aged 60 to 69 with non-small cell lung cancer. This chain connects TRBV5-6 to TRBJ2-3, with D tentatively TRBD2 (5 bases). The CDR3 region is CASSLGLSADTQYF. The CDR3 coding sequence is TGTGCCAGCAGCTTGGGACTAAGCGCAGATACGCAGTATTTT. The variable domain in full, completed from reference TRBV5-6 and TRBJ2-3, reads DAGVTQSPTHLIKTRGQQVTLRCSPKSGHDTVSWYQQALGQGPQFIFQYYEEEERQRGNFPDRFSGHQFPNYSSELNVNALLLGDSALYLCASSLGLSADTQYFGPGTRLTVL.